Detailed here is one T cell receptor (beta chain). One end of the junction does not line up with germline, which may come from a read error. This record belongs to a study of tumor-infiltrating lymphocytes in primary liver carcinoma. This CDR3 region has 21 residues. Looked up from germline, CDR1 is LGHNA and CDR2 is YSLEER. With a constant-region primer, TCR beta cDNA was made from 400 to 550 ng of total RNA. Libraries of TCR beta came from three nested multiplex PCR rounds with slightly modified ARM-PCR. The opening two PCR rounds, around 11 cycles each, paired TRBV1-TRBV30 forward primers with a C-beta reverse primer. In TCRdb, the multiplex PCR reads were re-called with MiXCR into one record per CDR3 protein. The sample includes about 320,000 distinct CDR3 sequences, 65% of them seen just once. Germline DNA was extracted alongside blood RNA, which was obtained from unsorted whole blood.

The TCR comes from a man aged 35 to 55 with primary liver carcinoma and hepatitis B virus infection. The chain has TRBV4-3 and TRBJ2-1; 10 positions match TRBD1. Sequenced input: peripheral blood. The CDR3 sequence: CASSQRASGTGAGPSYKEQFF. In DNA form, the CDR3 reads TGCGCCAGCAGCCAAAGGGCGAGCGGGACAGGGGCCGGACCGTCTTACAAAGAGCAGTTCTTC.